This T cell receptor beta chain was sequenced for a study of blood T cell repertoires in COVID-19. At the level of the study: Italy, Spain and the United States were the sources of the convalescent and acute COVID-19 samples.

Grouping used clinical history reported by participants in a survey and questionnaire. Source study methods: Researchers report that nucleated cell counts were estimated from reference gene primer amplification. The method was immunoSEQ multiplex PCR; TCRdb's version includes in-frame clones alone and lacks a portion of them. V, J and clone size are taken as reported in that table, and D and trimming were inferred from the DNA itself. This sample has more than 250,000 clones, with 70% to 90% found just once. This CDR3 is 15 amino acids long. Germline V gene lookup returns CDR1 MDHEN and CDR2 SYDVKM. V shed 3 bases and J 5 bases; nucleotides not matched to a gene: 7.

The chain couples TRBV28 to TRBJ2-4; the match to TRBD1 covers 7 bases. Specimen: PBMCs or T cells enriched from blood (not recorded which). The receptor's source is a woman in her 30s who had recovered from COVID-19. CDR3 protein: CASSFFGQAQNIQYF. In DNA, the CDR3 is TGTGCCAGCAGTTTCTTCGGACAGGCTCAAAACATTCAGTACTTC. The full variable domain, rest sourced from reference TRBV28 and TRBJ2-4, is DVKVTQSSRYLVKRTGEKVFLECVQDMDHENMFWYRQDPGLGLRLIYFSYDVKMKEKGDIPEGYSVSREKKERFSLILESASTNQTSMYLCASSFFGQAQNIQYFGAGTRLSVL.